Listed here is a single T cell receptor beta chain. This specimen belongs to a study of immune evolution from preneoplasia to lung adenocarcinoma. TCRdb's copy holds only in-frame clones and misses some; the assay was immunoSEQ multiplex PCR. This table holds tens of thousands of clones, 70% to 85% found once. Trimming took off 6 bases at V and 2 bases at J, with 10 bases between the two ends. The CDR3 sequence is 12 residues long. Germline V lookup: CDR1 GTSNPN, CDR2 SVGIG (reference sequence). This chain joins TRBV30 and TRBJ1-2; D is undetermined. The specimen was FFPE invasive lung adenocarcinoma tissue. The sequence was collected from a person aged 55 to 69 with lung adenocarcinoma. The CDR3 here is CACNPGNYGYTF. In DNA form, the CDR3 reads TGTGCCTGCAACCCGGGAAACTATGGCTACACCTTC.